Sequencing of this T cell receptor (beta chain) was carried out in a study of Ad26.COV2.S vaccination and SARS-CoV-2 variants. Sequenced by immunoSEQ multiplex PCR; TCRdb stores in-frame clones only, minus some. Of more than 85,000 clones in the sample, 80% were seen once. Germline V gene lookup returns CDR1 SGHNT and CDR2 YENEEA. This CDR3 contains 13 residues. V was pared by 0 bases and J by 4 bases, with 6 bases between. The TCR comes from a human donor who had recovered from COVID-19. The chain has TRBV11-3 and TRBJ1-1; D unclear. This material consisted of peripheral blood, taken after recovery from COVID-19. This chain's CDR3 is CASSLDRGTEAFF. The CDR3 nucleotides read TGTGCCAGCAGCTTAGATCGGGGCACTGAAGCTTTCTTT.